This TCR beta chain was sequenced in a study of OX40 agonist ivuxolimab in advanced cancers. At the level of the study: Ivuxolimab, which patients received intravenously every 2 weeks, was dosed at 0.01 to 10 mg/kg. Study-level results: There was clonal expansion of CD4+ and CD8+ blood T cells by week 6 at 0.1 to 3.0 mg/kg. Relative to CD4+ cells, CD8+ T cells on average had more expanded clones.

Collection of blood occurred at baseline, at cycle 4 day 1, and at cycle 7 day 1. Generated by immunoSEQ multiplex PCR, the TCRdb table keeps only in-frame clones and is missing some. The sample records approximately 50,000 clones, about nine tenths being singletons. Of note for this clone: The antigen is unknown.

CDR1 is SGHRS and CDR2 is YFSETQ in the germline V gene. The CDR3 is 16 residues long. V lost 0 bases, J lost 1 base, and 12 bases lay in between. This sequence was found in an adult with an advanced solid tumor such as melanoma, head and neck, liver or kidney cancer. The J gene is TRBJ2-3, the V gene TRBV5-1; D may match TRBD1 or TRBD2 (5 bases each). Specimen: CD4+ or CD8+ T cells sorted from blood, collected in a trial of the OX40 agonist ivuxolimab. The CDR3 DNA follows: TGCGCCAGCAGCTTGGATGTCCAGGGAGGCACAGATACGCAGTATTTT. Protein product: CASSLDVQGGTDTQYF.